This paragraph covers one T cell receptor beta chain sequence. As yet, its antigen is unknown. Alongside a J-beta primer mix, a sample-barcoded 5' primer served in a second PCR lasting 7 to 11 cycles. From the 5' RACE reads, TCRdb called clonotypes with MiXCR, one entry per CDR3 protein. The sample comprises around 690,000 distinct CDR3 sequences, 58% of which are singletons, and over 30% rests with the top ten. Germline values: CDR1 MDHEN, CDR2 SYDVKM. There are 14 residues in the CDR3. The V gene lost 3 bases and the J gene lost 2 bases, with 10 bases spanning the gap. This specimen comes from a study of blood T cells in healthy people across ages. Study-wide findings and caveats: Donor CMV status was unknown, possibly confounding expanded clonotype changes. A strong correlation was found between TCR beta diversity and the percentage of naive T cells.

The origin of this receptor is a man between 60 and 75 years old in good health. The chain carries TRBV28 and TRBJ1-1; D is unresolved. The sequenced material came from blood. The CDR3 protein is CASSLYRTNTEAFF. CDR3 nucleotide sequence: TGTGCCAGCAGTTTGTACAGAACTAACACTGAAGCTTTCTTT.